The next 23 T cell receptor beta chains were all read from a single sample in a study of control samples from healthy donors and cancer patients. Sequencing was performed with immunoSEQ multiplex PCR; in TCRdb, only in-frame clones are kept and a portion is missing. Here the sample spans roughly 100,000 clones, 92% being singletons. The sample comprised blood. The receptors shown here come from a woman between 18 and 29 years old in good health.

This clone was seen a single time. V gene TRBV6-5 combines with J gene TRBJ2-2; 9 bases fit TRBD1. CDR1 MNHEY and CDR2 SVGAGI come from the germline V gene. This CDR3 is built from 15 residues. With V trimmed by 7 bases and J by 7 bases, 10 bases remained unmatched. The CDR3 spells CASTLQGAKVGELFF. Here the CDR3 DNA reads TGTGCCAGCACTTTACAGGGGGCGAAGGTCGGGGAGCTGTTTTTT.

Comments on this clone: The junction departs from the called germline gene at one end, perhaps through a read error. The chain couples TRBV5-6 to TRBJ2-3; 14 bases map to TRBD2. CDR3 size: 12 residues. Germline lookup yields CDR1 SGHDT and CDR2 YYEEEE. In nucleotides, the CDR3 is TGTGCCAGCAGGATCGGGACTAGCGGGGGCATTTTT. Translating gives CASRIGTSGGIF.

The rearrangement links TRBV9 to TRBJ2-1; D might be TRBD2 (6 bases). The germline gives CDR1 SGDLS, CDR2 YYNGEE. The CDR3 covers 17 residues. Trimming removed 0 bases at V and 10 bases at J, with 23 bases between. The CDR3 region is CASSVVGAGTPLGEQFF. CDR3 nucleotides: TGTGCCAGCAGCGTAGTAGGAGCGGGTACTCCCCTAGGGGAGCAGTTCTTC.

The CDR3 loop is CATSDVRGPSGNTIYF. The CDR3 DNA sequence: TGTGCCACCAGTGATGTCCGGGGCCCCTCTGGAAACACCATATATTTT. The chain links TRBV24-1 to TRBJ1-3, with D possibly TRBD1 on 5 matching bases. Germline-derived CDR1 and CDR2 are KGHDR and SFDVKD. Trimming removed 3 bases at V and 0 bases at J, with 11 bases between. This CDR3 has 16 residues.

The CDR3 nucleotides are TGTGCCAGCAGCAAAGGGTCGGGACAGGGTGGTCAGCCCCAGCATTTT. Translation: CASSKGSGQGGQPQHF. The rearrangement joins TRBV21-1 to TRBJ1-5; the table's TRBD1 call for D was not verified on the DNA. TRBV21-1 is a listed pseudogene. The CDR3 totals 16 residues.

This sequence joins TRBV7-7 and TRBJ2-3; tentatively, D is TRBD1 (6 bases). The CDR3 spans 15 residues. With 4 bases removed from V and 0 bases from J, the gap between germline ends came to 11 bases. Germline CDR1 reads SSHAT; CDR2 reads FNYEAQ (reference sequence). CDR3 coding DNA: TGTGCCAGCAGCTATGGGACAACTAGCACAGATACGCAGTATTTT. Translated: CASSYGTTSTDTQYF.

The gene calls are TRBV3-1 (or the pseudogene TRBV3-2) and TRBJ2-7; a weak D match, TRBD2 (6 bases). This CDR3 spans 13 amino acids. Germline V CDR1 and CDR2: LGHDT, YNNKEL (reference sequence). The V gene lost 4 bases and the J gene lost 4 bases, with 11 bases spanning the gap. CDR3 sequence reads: CASSRGDGYEQYF. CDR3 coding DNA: TGTGCCAGCAGCCGGGGGGACGGATACGAGCAGTACTTC.

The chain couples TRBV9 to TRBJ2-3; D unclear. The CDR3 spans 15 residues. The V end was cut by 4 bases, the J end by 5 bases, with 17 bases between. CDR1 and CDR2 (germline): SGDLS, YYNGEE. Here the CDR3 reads CASSTSLILGDTQYF. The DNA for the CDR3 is TGTGCCAGCAGCACCTCCCTCATCTTAGGAGATACGCAGTATTTT.

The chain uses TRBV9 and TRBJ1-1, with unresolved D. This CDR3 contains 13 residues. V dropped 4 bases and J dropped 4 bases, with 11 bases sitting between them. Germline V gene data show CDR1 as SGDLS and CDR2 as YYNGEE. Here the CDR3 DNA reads TGTGCCAGCAGCTCCAGTCAAAGCACTGAAGCTTTCTTT. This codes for CASSSSQSTEAFF.

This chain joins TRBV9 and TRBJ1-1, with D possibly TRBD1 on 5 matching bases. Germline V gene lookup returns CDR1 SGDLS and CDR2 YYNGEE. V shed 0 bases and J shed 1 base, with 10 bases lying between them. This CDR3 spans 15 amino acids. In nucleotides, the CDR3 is TGTGCCAGCAGCGTAGTAGGGGTCCGGAACACTGAAGCTTTCTTT. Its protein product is CASSVVGVRNTEAFF. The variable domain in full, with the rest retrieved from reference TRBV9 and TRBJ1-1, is DSGVTQTPKHLITATGQRVTLRCSPRSGDLSVYWYQQSLDQGLQFLIQYYNGEERAKGNILERFSAQQFPDLHSELNLSSLELGDSALYFCASSVVGVRNTEAFFGQGTRLTVV.

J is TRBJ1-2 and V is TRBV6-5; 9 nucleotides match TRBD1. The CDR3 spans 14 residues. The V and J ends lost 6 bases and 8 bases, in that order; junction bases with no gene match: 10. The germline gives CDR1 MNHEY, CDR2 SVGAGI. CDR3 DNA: TGTGCCAGCAGCACACCAACAGGGGGCGAGGGCTACACCTTC. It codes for CASSTPTGGEGYTF.

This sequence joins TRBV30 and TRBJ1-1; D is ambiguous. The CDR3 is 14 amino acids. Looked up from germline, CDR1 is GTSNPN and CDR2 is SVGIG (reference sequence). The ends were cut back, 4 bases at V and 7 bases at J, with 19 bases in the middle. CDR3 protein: CAWNPGDSTCEAFF. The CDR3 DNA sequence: TGTGCCTGGAATCCAGGAGACTCAACGTGTGAAGCTTTCTTT.

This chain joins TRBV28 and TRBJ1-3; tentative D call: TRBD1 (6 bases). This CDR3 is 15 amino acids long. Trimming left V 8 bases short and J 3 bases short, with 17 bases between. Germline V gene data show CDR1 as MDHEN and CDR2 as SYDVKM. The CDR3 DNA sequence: TGTGCCAGCGCTTTAGGGGGAGTAGGTGGAAACACCATATATTTT. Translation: CASALGGVGGNTIYF.

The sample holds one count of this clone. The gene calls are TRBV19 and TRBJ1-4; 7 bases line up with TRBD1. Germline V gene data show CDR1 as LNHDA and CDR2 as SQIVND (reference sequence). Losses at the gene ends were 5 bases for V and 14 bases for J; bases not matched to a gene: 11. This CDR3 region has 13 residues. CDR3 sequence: CASSGTVQWGLFF. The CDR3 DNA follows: TGTGCCAGTAGTGGGACAGTACAATGGGGCCTGTTTTTT.

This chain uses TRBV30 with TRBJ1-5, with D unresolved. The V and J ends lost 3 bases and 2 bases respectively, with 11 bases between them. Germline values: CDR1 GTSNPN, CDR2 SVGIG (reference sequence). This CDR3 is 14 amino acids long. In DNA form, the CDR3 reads TGTGCCTGGAGGGCTGCGTACGGCAATCAGCCCCAGCATTTT. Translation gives CAWRAAYGNQPQHF. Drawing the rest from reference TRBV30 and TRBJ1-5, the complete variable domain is SQTIHQWPATLVQPVGSPLSLECTVEGTSNPNLYWYRQAAGRGLQLLFYSVGIGQISSEVPQNLSASRPQDRQFILSSKKLLLSDSGFYLCAWRAAYGNQPQHFGDGTRLSIL.

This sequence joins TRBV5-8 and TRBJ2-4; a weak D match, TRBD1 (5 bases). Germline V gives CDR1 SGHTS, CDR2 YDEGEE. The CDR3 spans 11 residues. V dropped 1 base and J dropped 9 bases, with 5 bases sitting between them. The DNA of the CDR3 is TGTGCCAGCAGCTTGAGGGGCATTCAGTACTTC. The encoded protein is CASSLRGIQYF.

CDR3 DNA: TGTGCCAGCAGTTTAGCGGGAGTCTACGAGCAGTACTTC. This translates into CASSLAGVYEQYF. V is TRBV27 and J is TRBJ2-7, with TRBD2 identical over 7 bases. Germline CDR1 and CDR2: MNHEY and SMNVEV (reference sequence). The CDR3 loop spans 13 amino acids. J was trimmed by 3 bases and V by 2 bases; bases with no gene match: 1.

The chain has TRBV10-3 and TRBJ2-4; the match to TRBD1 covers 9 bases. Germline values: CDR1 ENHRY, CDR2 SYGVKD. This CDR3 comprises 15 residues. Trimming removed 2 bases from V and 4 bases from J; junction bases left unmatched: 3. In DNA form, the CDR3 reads TGTGCCATCAGTGAGAGGGGACAGGGAAAAAACATTCAGTACTTC. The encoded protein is CAISERGQGKNIQYF.

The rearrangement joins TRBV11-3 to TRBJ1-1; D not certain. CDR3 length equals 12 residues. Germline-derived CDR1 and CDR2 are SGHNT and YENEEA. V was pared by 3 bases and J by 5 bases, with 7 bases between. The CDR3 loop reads CASSFRVTEAFF. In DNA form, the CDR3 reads TGTGCCAGCAGCTTTAGGGTAACTGAAGCTTTCTTT.

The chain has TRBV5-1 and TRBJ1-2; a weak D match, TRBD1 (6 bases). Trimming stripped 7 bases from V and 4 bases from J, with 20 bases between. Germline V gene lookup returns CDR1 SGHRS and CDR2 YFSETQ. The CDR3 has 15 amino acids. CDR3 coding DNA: TGCGCCAGCGAGTTGACAGGAGACAACTCCTATGGCTACACCTTC. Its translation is CASELTGDNSYGYTF.

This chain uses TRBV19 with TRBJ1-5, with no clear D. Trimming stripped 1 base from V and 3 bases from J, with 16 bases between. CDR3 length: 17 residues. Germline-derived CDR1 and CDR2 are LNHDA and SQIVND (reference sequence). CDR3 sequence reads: CASSIAVDRANNQPQHF. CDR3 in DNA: TGTGCCAGTAGTATAGCTGTGGACCGAGCAAACAATCAGCCCCAGCATTTT.

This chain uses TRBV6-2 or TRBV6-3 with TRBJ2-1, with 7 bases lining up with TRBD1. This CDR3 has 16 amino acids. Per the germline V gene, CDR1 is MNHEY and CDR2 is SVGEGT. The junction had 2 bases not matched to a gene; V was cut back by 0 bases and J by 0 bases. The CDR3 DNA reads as TGTGCCAGCAGTTACTCGACAGGGAGCTCCTACAATGAGCAGTTCTTC. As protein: CASSYSTGSSYNEQFF.

CDR3 in amino acids: CASSSWTVGNEKLFF. The DNA for the CDR3 is TGTGCCAGCAGCTCCTGGACAGTGGGTAATGAAAAACTGTTTTTT. The chain employs TRBV11-3 and TRBJ1-4; D may be TRBD1 (6 bases). Germline CDR1 and CDR2: SGHNT and YENEEA. V lost 4 bases and J 4 bases, leaving 13 bases between the germline ends. The CDR3 totals 15 residues.